A selection of T cell receptor beta chains follows, all from one sample in a study of blood T cell repertoires in COVID-19. Data came from immunoSEQ multiplex PCR; TCRdb stores just in-frame clones and leaves some out. This table has around 200,000 clones, around four fifths appearing once. Sequenced material: peripheral blood. These TCRs come from a woman aged 45-65 years with acute or convalescent COVID-19. The CDR3 runs from the conserved cysteine through the conserved F or W. The D gene is left open where the match is weak. The size entry is marked missing in some rows and otherwise reads once, few, many or a size class.

TRBV7-7	NA	NA	TRBJ2-5	TGTGCCAGCAGCCCGGCAGGGGCCGGAAGACAAGAGACCCAGTACTTC	CASSPAGAGRQETQYF
TRBV27	NA	TRBD2	TRBJ2-3	TGTGCCAGCAGTTCACACATGACTAGCGGGAGGGATGGTACGCAGTATTTT	CASSSHMTSGRDGTQYF
TRBV5-1	NA	NA	TRBJ2-7	TGCGCCAGCCGCAAACTCGGACAAGGGGCAGGGGAGCAGTACTTC	CASRKLGQGAGEQYF
TRBV6-5	NA	NA	TRBJ1-2	TGTGCCAGCAGTTCACGGCCCGGGGATGGCTACACCTTC	CASSSRPGDGYTF
TRBV15	NA	TRBD1	TRBJ2-7	TGTGCCACCAGCCGAATATCCGGGACAGGGACCTACGAGCAGTACTTC	CATSRISGTGTYEQYF
TRBV14	NA	NA	TRBJ2-6	TGTGCCAGCAGCCAAGATTGGGGGCGAGGGGCCAACGTCCTGACTTTC	CASSQDWGRGANVLTF
TRBV27	NA	TRBD2	TRBJ2-7	TGTGCCAGCAGTTTTTCATTAGCGGGAGCCGCCTACGAGCAGTACTTC	CASSFSLAGAAYEQYF
TRBV5-4	NA	TRBD1	TRBJ2-4	TGTGTCAGCAGCTTTGACAGGGGGAAAAACATTCAGTACTTC	CVSSFDRGKNIQYF
TRBV10-1	NA	NA	TRBJ2-7	TGCGCCAGCAGTGATCGGCGGGCACTCTCCGAGCAGTACTTC	CASSDRRALSEQYF
TRBV3-1/TRBV3-2	NA	NA	TRBJ1-1	TGTGCCAGCAGCCAGAGTGAGGACACTGAAGCTTTCTTT	CASSQSEDTEAFF
TRBV4-2	NA	TRBD2	TRBJ2-7	TGTGCCAGCAGCCCCCGACTAGCGGGATACAACGAGCAGTACTTC	CASSPRLAGYNEQYF
TRBV27	NA	TRBD1	TRBJ1-5	TGTGCCAGCCGACCTAGCCGGGACAGGGGCAATCAGCCCCAGCATTTT	CASRPSRDRGNQPQHF
TRBV2	NA	NA	TRBJ2-1	TGTGCCAGCAGTGAATGGCTAGATTCCTACAATGAGCAGTTCTTC	CASSEWLDSYNEQFF
TRBV5-5	once	NA	TRBJ1-1	TGTGCCAGCAGCTTGGGGCGAGGGGAAGCTTTCTTT	CASSLGRGEAFF
TRBV27	NA	NA	TRBJ1-1	TGTGCCAGCAGTGGATTCAGGGAAAACACTGAAGCTTTCTTT	CASSGFRENTEAFF
TRBV5-1	NA	TRBD2	TRBJ2-5	TGCGCCAGCAGTCTGAGAGCGGGAGAAGGGGAGACCCAGTACTTC	CASSLRAGEGETQYF
TRBV5-1	NA	TRBD1	TRBJ1-6	TGCGCCAGCGGACAGGGGTCCTCTTATAATTCACCCCTCCACTTT	CASGQGSSYNSPLHF
TRBV2	NA	NA	TRBJ2-7	TGTGCCAGCAGTGAACTTTACGAGCAGTACTTC	CASSELYEQYF
TRBV3-1/TRBV3-2	NA	NA	TRBJ2-7	TGTGCCAGCAGCCTGCGATTCTCAGGGCCTTACGAGCAGTACTTC	CASSLRFSGPYEQYF
TRBV30	NA	NA	TRBJ2-2	TGTGCCCGGGGGTTCGCAAACACCGGGGAGCTGTTTTTT	CARGFANTGELFF
TRBV3-1/TRBV3-2	NA	TRBD1	TRBJ2-5	TGTGCCAGCAGCCCGACGACCTGGGACAGGGTAGTAGAGACCCAGTACTTC	CASSPTTWDRVVETQYF
TRBV4-1	NA	NA	TRBJ2-4	TGCGCCAGCAGCCAAGATAGGGTGGGAGCCATTCAGTACTTC	CASSQDRVGAIQYF
TRBV9	NA	NA	TRBJ1-2	TGTGCCAGCAGCGTAGCAGGAACAGGGTATTATGGCTACACCTTC	CASSVAGTGYYGYTF
TRBV6-2/TRBV6-3	NA	TRBD2	TRBJ2-7	TGTGCCAGCAGCTCCGGGACTAGCGGTACCTACGAGCAGTACTTC	CASSSGTSGTYEQYF
TRBV2	NA	TRBD1	TRBJ1-5	TGTGCCAGCAGGCCGACAGGGAGGAATCAGCCCCAGCATTTT	CASRPTGRNQPQHF
TRBV13	NA	TRBD2	TRBJ2-5	TGTGCCAGCAGCTTAAAGACGGGGGGGCCCCCAGAGACCCAGTACTTC	CASSLKTGGPPETQYF
TRBV19	few	NA	TRBJ1-1	TGTGCCAGTAGGAGGGGACTCTTGGACACTGAAGCTTTCTTT	CASRRGLLDTEAFF
TRBV10-1	NA	NA	TRBJ1-2	TGCGCCAGCAGTGAACGAGGGAACTATGGCTACACCTTC	CASSERGNYGYTF
TRBV28	NA	TRBD1	TRBJ1-2	TGTGCCAGCAGTTTAAATCGTCAGGGGGCAAGGTATGGCTACACCTTC	CASSLNRQGARYGYTF
TRBV6-5	few	TRBD1	TRBJ1-1	TGTGCCAGCAGCAAGGCCGGGACAGCAAACACTGAAGCTTTCTTT	CASSKAGTANTEAFF
TRBV3-1/TRBV3-2	NA	NA	TRBJ1-1	TGTGCCAGCAGTCCTTGGACTGAGGACACTGAAGCTTTCTTT	CASSPWTEDTEAFF
TRBV19	NA	TRBD1	TRBJ1-1	TGTGCCAGTAGTGCCCGGACAGGGAATGAAGCTTTCTTT	CASSARTGNEAFF
TRBV6-1	NA	NA	TRBJ2-4	TGTGCCAGCAGTGAAGCGCGAAGTAGCGCTAAAAACATTCAGTACTTC	CASSEARSSAKNIQYF